This T cell receptor (beta chain) was sequenced in a study of graft-versus-host responses after intestinal transplantation. About the research overall: Multivisceral, liver-intestinal, or isolated intestinal grafts were transplanted into recipients. Anti-thymocyte globulin induction was given to all recipients, followed by tacrolimus and steroids for roughly three years.

This table comes from immunoSEQ multiplex PCR, and its TCRdb copy is limited to in-frame clones, with some not included. The sample carries about 130,000 clones, 85% to 95% recorded once. Worth noting for this clone: Antigen specificity is unknown.

Findings and limits, study-wide: Recipient marrow contained GvH clones, some of which appeared first in ileum or blood. Early post-transplant falls in HvG clones accompanied the peak levels of circulating GvH clones.

This sample comprised unstimulated CD4+ T cells sorted from spleen or lymph node cells, obtained before intestinal transplant. The TCR originated in a human donor who received an intestinal transplant.

The CDR3 DNA reads TGCGCCAGCAGCTTGGGGGGACCTTACACTGAAGCTTTCTTT. Its protein product is CASSLGGPYTEAFF. This rearrangement joins TRBV5-1 to TRBJ1-1; D is perhaps TRBD1 (5 bases). This CDR3 region has 14 residues. Germline CDR1 and CDR2: SGHRS and YFSETQ. Trimming removed 0 bases at V and 3 bases at J, with 9 bases between.